This TCR beta chain was recorded in a study of vaccination effects on CD4 cells after COVID-19. Overall study context: Expansion with viral peptide pools was applied to antigen-specific CD4+ T cells by the ViraFEST assay prior to sequencing. Post-vaccination samples were obtained at early and late time points from a few convalescent patients.

The CDR3 runs to 13 residues. Looked up from germline, CDR1 is SEHNR and CDR2 is FQNEAQ (reference sequence). V lost 5 bases, J lost 2 bases, and 9 bases lay in between. Isolating CD4+ T cells followed more than eight days of culture. Sometime from March through December 2020, the person acquired a SARS-CoV-2 infection that PCR confirmed. Everyone in the study got two shots of either the BNT162b2 or mRNA-1273 vaccine. Using immunoSEQ multiplex PCR, the repertoire was profiled, and TCRdb retains in-frame clones only, with some absent. The sample holds 45,000 to 55,000 clones, around 80% seen once. On this clone itself: What it binds is unknown.

This TCR was recovered from a human donor who had a prior SARS-CoV-2 infection. The V and J genes are TRBV7-9 and TRBJ1-2, with D perhaps TRBD1 (5 bases). The material sequenced was CD4+ T cells from PBMCs cultured without peptide, taken after COVID-19 vaccination. The CDR3 DNA sequence: TGTGCCAGCAGCCGGGACGGAAACTATGGCTACACCTTC. Protein sequence: CASSRDGNYGYTF.